Listed below are T cell receptor beta chains from one sample, sequenced in a study of graft-versus-host responses after intestinal transplantation. Profiled with immunoSEQ multiplex PCR; TCRdb holds only in-frame clones, not every one. Of around 100,000 clones in the sample, 93% were seen once. Antigens of these TCRs are unknown. The sequencing here drew on unstimulated CD8+ T cells sorted from spleen or lymph node cells, taken before intestinal transplant. The origin of the receptors is a human donor who received an intestinal transplant. CDR3s include the opening cysteine and the closing phenylalanine or tryptophan. A D gene is named only where the DNA matches it firmly. Only some rows state a clone size, as once, few, many or a class for expanded clones.

TGTGCAAGTCGAAGAGAGGGCGGTGACACTGAAGCTTTCTTT,CASRREGGDTEAFF,TRBJ1-1,.,TRBV12-2,.
TGTGCCAGCAGTTTAACTAGCGGGAAATACAATGAGCAGTTCTTC,CASSLTSGKYNEQFF,TRBJ2-1,.,TRBV27,TRBD2
TGTGCCAGCAGCTTAGTCCCAGGGGATGAAAAACTGTTTTTT,CASSLVPGDEKLFF,TRBJ1-4,.,TRBV7-9,.
TGTGCCAGCAGCTTCAACCGGGACAGCGCTGATGGCTACACCTTC,CASSFNRDSADGYTF,TRBJ1-2,.,TRBV7-8,TRBD1
TGTGCCAGTACCCCCAGAGAGGGGGCGAGGGTGAACACTGAAGCTTTCTTT,CASTPREGARVNTEAFF,TRBJ1-1,few,TRBV19,TRBD1
TGTGCCAGCAGTTACGAAGGGGACCACTATGGCTACACCTTC,CASSYEGDHYGYTF,TRBJ1-2,.,TRBV6-5,.
TGTGCCAGCAGTCCAATGACAGGGTACTACGAGCAGTACTTC,CASSPMTGYYEQYF,TRBJ2-7,.,TRBV27,TRBD1
TGTGCCTGGAGTGTATTACACCTGGGGGATACGCAGTATTTT,CAWSVLHLGDTQYF,TRBJ2-3,.,TRBV30,.
TGTGCCAGCAGTCCAGAACAGGGATGGAATACGCAGTATTTT,CASSPEQGWNTQYF,TRBJ2-3,.,TRBV27,.
TGTGCCAGCAGCCCGGGCTCGGGCACTGAAGCTTTCTTT,CASSPGSGTEAFF,TRBJ1-1,.,TRBV7-9,.
TGCGCCAGCAGAGGGCTAGCAGACACCGGGGAGCTGTTTTTT,CASRGLADTGELFF,TRBJ2-2,.,TRBV5-1,.
TGTGCCAGTAGGACAGGGGGGGATGGCTACACCTTC,CASRTGGDGYTF,TRBJ1-2,.,TRBV19,TRBD1
TGTGCCAGCGGGCAGGAGTTCTCAACCTACGAGCAGTACTTC,CASGQEFSTYEQYF,TRBJ2-7,once,TRBV2,.
TGCGCCAGCAGCTACGGGACAGGCACCTACGAGCAGTACTTC,CASSYGTGTYEQYF,TRBJ2-7,once,TRBV5-1,TRBD1
TGTGCCAGCAGCCAAGAGCCCGACTCCGGGAACGAGCAGTACTTC,CASSQEPDSGNEQYF,TRBJ2-7,.,TRBV4-2,.
TGTGCCAGCAGCGCACCGGGACAGGGGGATTACGAGCAGTACTTC,CASSAPGQGDYEQYF,TRBJ2-7,.,TRBV9,TRBD1
TGTGCCACCAGCAGAGATATGAATGAAAAACTGTTTTTT,CATSRDMNEKLFF,TRBJ1-4,.,TRBV15,.
TGTGCCAGCAGCCTACAGGGGGGCTATGGCTACACCTTC,CASSLQGGYGYTF,TRBJ1-2,.,TRBV27,TRBD1
TGTGCCAGCAGCACATACAGGAAAGTCTCCTACAATGAGCAGTTCTTC,CASSTYRKVSYNEQFF,TRBJ2-1,.,TRBV11-2,.
TGTGCCAGCAGCGGGCCAGGGACAGCTTCTATACTTAATTCACCCCTCCACTTT,CASSGPGTASILNSPLHF,TRBJ1-6,.,TRBV9,TRBD1
TGCGCCAGCGGGGTACAGGGAACTGGAGGCTACACCTTC,CASGVQGTGGYTF,TRBJ1-2,.,TRBV10-2,.
TGTGCCAGCAGCAAAACAGGGGCCTACGAGCAGTACTTC,CASSKTGAYEQYF,TRBJ2-7,few,TRBV21-1,.
TGTGCCACCAGCAGAGATCGGGCCAGGGGCGATGAGCAGTTCTTC,CATSRDRARGDEQFF,TRBJ2-1,.,TRBV15,.
TGCGCCAGCAGCCAAGATGCTAGCCTAACGGAGACCCAGTACTTC,CASSQDASLTETQYF,TRBJ2-5,.,TRBV4-1,.
TGCGCCAGCGCTCGCGGGACGGATTCCTACGAGCAGTACTTC,CASARGTDSYEQYF,TRBJ2-7,.,TRBV4-1,.
TGTGCCAGCAGCCTGACAGGAAATTATAATTCACCCCTCCACTTT,CASSLTGNYNSPLHF,TRBJ1-6,.,TRBV6-5,.
TGTGCCAGCAGCTTGGACCCGGGGACTGGCGGGCAAGAGACCCAGTACTTC,CASSLDPGTGGQETQYF,TRBJ2-5,.,TRBV7-7,.
TGTGCCAGCAGCTTGTTGGGCGGGGACAGCTACGAGCAGTACTTC,CASSLLGGDSYEQYF,TRBJ2-7,.,TRBV5-5,.
TGTGCCAGCAGCGCCCAAGGGGACAGGGTGAGAAACACCATATATTTT,CASSAQGDRVRNTIYF,TRBJ1-3,.,TRBV7-3,TRBD1